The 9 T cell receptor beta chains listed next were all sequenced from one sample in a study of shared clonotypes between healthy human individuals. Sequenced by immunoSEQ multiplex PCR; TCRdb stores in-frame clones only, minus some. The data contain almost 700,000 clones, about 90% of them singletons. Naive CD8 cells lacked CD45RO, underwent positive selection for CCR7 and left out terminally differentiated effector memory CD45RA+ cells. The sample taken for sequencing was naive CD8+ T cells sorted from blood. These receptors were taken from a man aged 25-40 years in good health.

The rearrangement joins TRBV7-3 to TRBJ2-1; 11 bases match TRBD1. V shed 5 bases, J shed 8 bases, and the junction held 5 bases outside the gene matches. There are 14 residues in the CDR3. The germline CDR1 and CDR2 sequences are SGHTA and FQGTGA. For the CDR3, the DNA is TGTGCCAGCAGCGTGGGACAGGGGGAGTATGAGCAGTTCTTC. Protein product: CASSVGQGEYEQFF.

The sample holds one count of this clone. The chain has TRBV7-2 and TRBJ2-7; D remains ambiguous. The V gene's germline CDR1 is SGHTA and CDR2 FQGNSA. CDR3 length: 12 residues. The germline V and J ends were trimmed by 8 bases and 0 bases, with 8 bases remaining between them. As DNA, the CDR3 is TGTGCCAGCTCAGGACGCTCCTACGAGCAGTACTTC. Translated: CASSGRSYEQYF.

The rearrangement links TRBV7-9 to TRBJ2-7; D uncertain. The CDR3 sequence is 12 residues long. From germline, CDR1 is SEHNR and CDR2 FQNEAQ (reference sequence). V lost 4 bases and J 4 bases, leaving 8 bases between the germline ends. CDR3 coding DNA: TGTGCCAGCAGCTCTTATCTGTACGAGCAGTACTTC. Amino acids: CASSSYLYEQYF.

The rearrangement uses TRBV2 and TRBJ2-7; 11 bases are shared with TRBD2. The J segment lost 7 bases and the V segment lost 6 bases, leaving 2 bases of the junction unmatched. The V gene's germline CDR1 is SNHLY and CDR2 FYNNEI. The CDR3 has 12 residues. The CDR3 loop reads CASSGLAGEQYF. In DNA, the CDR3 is TGTGCCAGCAGCGGACTAGCGGGTGAGCAGTACTTC.

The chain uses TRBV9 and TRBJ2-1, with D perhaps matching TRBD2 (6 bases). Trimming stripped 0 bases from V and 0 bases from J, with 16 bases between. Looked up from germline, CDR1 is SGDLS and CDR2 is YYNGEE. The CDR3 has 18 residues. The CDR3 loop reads CASSVGYRDGSSYNEQFF. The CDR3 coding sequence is TGTGCCAGCAGCGTAGGGTACCGGGACGGGAGCTCCTACAATGAGCAGTTCTTC.

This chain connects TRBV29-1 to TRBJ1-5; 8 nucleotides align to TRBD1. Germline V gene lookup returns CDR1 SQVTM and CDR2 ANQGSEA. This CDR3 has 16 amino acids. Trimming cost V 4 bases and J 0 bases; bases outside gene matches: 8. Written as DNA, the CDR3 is TGCAGCGTTGTTTTGCAGGGGGCAGATAGCAATCAGCCCCAGCATTTT. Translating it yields CSVVLQGADSNQPQHF.

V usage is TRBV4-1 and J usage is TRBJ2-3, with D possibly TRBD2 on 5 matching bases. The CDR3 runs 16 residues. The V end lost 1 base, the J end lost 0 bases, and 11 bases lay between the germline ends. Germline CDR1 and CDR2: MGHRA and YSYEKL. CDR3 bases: TGCGCCAGCAGCCAAGTGGCTAGCCCCAGCACAGATACGCAGTATTTT. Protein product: CASSQVASPSTDTQYF.

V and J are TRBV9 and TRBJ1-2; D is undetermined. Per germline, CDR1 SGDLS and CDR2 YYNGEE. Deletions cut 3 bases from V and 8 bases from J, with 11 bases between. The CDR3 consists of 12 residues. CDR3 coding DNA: TGTGCCAGCAGCGACCGGACGTTCGGCTACACCTTC. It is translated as CASSDRTFGYTF. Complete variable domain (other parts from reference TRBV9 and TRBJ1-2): DSGVTQTPKHLITATGQRVTLRCSPRSGDLSVYWYQQSLDQGLQFLIQYYNGEERAKGNILERFSAQQFPDLHSELNLSSLELGDSALYFCASSDRTFGYTFGSGTRLTVV.

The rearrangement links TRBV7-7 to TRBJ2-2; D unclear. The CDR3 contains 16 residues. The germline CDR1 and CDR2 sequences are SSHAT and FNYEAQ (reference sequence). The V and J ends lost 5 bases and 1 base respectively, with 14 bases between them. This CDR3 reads CASSPHSGVNTGELFF. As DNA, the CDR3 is TGTGCCAGCAGCCCCCATTCCGGAGTGAACACCGGGGAGCTGTTTTTT.